This TCR beta chain derives from a study of blood T cell repertoires in COVID-19. On the study more broadly: Acute and convalescent COVID-19 samples came from the United States, Italy and Spain. T cells, B-cell-depleted T cells, or PBMCs provided the cDNA or gDNA that served as material.

The V gene lost 7 bases and the J gene lost 3 bases, with 18 bases spanning the gap. CDR1 SQVTM and CDR2 ANQGSEA come from the germline V gene. CDR3 length equals 14 residues. In the authors' workflow: Reference gene primer amplification yielded estimated nucleated cell counts. TCRdb keeps only in-frame clones here, not all; method: immunoSEQ multiplex PCR. The V and J calls and clone size are taken from that table; D and trimming were inferred from the DNA. The table includes about 190,000 clones, approximately 90% detected once. The specimen sequenced was peripheral blood. This chain links TRBV29-1 with TRBJ1-1; a possible D gene is TRBD1 (5 bases). The TCR comes from a woman aged 35 to 49 who had recovered from COVID-19. The CDR3 nucleotides read TGCAGCGCCGGGGAGGGTTCGGGGCACACTGAAGCTTTCTTT. Translated, it gives CSAGEGSGHTEAFF.